This T cell receptor beta chain came from a study of T cell repertoires in cytomegalovirus infection. MiXCR, applied by TCRdb to the reads, yields one record per CDR3 protein. The repertoire holds around 900,000 distinct CDR3 sequences, with about a third as singletons. Notes on this clonotype: The target antigen is unknown.

The receptor comes from a human donor in good health (CMV status not recorded). Some clones in this sample may be carry-over from other donors' samples. The sequencing here drew on cultured CD8+ T cells from PBMCs, taken from culture after CMV antigen stimulation.

The CDR3 loop reads CASKRDIGRDTEAFF. The CDR3 coding sequence is TGTGCCAGTAAGCGTGACATCGGACGGGACACTGAAGCTTTCTTT. The chain carries TRBV19 and TRBJ1-1; D gene unclear. The V gene's germline CDR1 is LNHDA and CDR2 SQIVND (reference sequence). The V end lost 7 bases, the J end lost 3 bases, and 18 bases lay between the germline ends. CDR3 length: 15 amino acids.